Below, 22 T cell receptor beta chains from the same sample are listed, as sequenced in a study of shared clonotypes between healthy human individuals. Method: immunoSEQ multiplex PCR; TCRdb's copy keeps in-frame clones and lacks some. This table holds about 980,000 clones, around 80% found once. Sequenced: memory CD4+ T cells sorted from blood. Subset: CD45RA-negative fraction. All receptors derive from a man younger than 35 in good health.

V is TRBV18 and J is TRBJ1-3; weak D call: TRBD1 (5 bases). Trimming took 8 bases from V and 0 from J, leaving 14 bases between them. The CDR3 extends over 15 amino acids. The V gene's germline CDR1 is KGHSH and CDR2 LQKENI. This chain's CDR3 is CASSRDAYSGNTIYF. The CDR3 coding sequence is TGTGCCAGCAGCCGGGACGCCTACTCTGGAAACACCATATATTTT.

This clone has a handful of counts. The DNA of the CDR3 is TGTGCCAGTAGTATGGGGGCCCGGGGACTACAAGAGACCCAGTACTTC. It yields the protein CASSMGARGLQETQYF. The chain couples TRBV19 to TRBJ2-5; D is possibly TRBD2 (7 bases). Deletions cut 3 bases from V and 2 bases from J, with 16 bases between. This CDR3 is 16 amino acids long. Looked up from germline, CDR1 is LNHDA and CDR2 is SQIVND (reference sequence).

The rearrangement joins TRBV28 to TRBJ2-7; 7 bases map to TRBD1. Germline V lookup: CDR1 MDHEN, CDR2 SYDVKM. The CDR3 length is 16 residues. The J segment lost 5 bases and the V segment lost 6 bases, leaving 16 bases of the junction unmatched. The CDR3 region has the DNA TGTGCCAGCAGCTCAAGGGGGACAGCAAGGGGTCACGAGCAGTACTTC. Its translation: CASSSRGTARGHEQYF.

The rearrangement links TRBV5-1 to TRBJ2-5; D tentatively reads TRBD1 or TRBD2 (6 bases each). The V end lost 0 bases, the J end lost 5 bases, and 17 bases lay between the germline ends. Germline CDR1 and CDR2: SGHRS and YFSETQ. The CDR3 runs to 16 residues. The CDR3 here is CASSLVPGASGETQYF. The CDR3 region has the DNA TGCGCCAGCAGCTTGGTTCCGGGGGCCAGCGGGGAGACCCAGTACTTC.

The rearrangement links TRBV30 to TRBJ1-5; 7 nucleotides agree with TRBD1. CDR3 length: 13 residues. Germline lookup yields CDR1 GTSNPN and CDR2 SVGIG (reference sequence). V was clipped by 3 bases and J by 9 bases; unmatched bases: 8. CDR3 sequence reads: CAWSGRGDRPQHF. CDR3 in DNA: TGTGCCTGGAGCGGCAGGGGGGATCGGCCCCAGCATTTT.

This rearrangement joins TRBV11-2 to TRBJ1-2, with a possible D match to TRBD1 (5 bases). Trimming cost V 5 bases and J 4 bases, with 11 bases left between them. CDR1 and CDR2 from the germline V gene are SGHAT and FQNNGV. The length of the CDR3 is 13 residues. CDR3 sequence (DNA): TGTGCCAGCAGCGTGGGGGGTCTCTATGGCTACACCTTC. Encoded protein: CASSVGGLYGYTF.

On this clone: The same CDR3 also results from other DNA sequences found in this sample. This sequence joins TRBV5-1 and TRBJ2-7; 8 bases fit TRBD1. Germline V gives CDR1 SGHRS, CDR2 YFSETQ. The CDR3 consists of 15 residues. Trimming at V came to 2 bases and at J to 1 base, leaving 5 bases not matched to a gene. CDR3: CASSLPGTGSYEQYF. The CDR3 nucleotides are TGCGCCAGCAGCTTACCCGGGACAGGTTCCTACGAGCAGTACTTC. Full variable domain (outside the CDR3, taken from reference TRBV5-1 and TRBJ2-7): KAGVTQTPRYLIKTRGQQVTLSCSPISGHRSVSWYQQTPGQGLQFLFEYFSETQRNKGNFPGRFSGRQFSNSRSEMNVSTLELGDSALYLCASSLPGTGSYEQYFGPGTRLTVT.

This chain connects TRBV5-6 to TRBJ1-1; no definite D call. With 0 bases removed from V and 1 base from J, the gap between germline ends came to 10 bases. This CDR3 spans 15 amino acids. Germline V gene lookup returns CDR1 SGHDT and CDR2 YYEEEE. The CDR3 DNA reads TGTGCCAGCAGCTTGGGACGGACGGCGAACACTGAAGCTTTCTTT. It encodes CASSLGRTANTEAFF.

In DNA form, the CDR3 reads TGCGCCAGCAGCCTGGTCGGGACATCTGACAATGAGCAGTTCTTC. Translation: CASSLVGTSDNEQFF. V and J are TRBV5-1 and TRBJ2-1; maybe TRBD1 (6 bases). Germline V gene lookup returns CDR1 SGHRS and CDR2 YFSETQ. The ends were cut back, 4 bases at V and 5 bases at J, with 16 bases in the middle. CDR3 length equals 15 residues.

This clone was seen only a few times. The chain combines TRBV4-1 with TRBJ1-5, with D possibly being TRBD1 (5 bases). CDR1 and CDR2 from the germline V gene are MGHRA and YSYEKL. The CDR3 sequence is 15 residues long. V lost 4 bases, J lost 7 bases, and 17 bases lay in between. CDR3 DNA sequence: TGCGCCAGCAGCCGGGGCTCGGCCTTGAGGCAGCCCCAGCATTTT. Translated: CASSRGSALRQPQHF.

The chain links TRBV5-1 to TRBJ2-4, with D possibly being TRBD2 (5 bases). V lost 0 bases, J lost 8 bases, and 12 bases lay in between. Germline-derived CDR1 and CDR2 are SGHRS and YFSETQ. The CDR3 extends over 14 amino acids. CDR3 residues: CASSLGSGLDIQYF. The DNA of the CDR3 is TGCGCCAGCAGCTTGGGATCGGGGTTGGACATTCAGTACTTC.

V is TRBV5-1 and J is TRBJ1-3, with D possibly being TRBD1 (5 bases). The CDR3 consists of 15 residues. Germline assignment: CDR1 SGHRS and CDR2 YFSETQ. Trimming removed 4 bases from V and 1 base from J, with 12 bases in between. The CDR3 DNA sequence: TGCGCCAGCAGCGCGGGAGGGGAGTCTGGAAACACCATATATTTT. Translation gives CASSAGGESGNTIYF.

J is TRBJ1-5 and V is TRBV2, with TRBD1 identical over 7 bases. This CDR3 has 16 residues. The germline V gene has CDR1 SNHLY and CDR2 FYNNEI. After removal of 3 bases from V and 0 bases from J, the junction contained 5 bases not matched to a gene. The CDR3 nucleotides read TGTGCCAGCAGTGAGGACAGGTGGAGTAGCAATCAGCCCCAGCATTTT. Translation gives CASSEDRWSSNQPQHF. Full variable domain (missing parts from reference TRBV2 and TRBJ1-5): EPEVTQTPSHQVTQMGQEVILRCVPISNHLYFYWYRQILGQKVEFLVSFYNNEISEKSEIFDDQFSVERPDGSNFTLKIRSTKLEDSAMYFCASSEDRWSSNQPQHFGDGTRLSIL.

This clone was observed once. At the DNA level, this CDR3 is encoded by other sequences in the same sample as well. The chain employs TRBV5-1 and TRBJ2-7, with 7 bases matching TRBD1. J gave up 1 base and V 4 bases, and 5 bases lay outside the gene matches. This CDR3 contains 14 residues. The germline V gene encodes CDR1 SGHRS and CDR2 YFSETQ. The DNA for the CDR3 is TGCGCCAGCAGCCCGGGACAGCTTTCCTACGAGCAGTACTTC. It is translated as CASSPGQLSYEQYF.

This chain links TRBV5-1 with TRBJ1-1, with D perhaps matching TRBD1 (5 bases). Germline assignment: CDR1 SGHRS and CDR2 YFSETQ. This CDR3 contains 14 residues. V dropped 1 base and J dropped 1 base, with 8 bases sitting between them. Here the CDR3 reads CASSLRDPNTEAFF. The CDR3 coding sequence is TGCGCCAGCAGCTTGAGGGACCCGAACACTGAAGCTTTCTTT.

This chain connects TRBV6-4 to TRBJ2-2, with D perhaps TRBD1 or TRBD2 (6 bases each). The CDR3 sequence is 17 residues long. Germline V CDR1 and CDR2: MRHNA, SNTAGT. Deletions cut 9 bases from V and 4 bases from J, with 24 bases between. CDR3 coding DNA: TGTGCCAGTCATGTACGGAGACAGGCCGGGGGCACCGGGGAGCTGTTTTTT. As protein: CASHVRRQAGGTGELFF.

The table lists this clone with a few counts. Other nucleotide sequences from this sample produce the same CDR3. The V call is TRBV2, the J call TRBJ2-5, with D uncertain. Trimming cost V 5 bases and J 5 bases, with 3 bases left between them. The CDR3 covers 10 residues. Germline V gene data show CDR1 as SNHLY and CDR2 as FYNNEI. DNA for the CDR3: TGTGCCAGCAGTACCGAGACCCAGTACTTC. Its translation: CASSTETQYF.

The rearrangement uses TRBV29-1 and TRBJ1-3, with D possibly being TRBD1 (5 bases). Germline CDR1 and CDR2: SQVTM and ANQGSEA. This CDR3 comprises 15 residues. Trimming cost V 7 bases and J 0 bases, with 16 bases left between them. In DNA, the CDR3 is TGCAGCGCCCGGACGGGGGGAAACTCTGGAAACACCATATATTTT. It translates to CSARTGGNSGNTIYF. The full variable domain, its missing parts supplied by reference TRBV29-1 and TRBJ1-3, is SAVISQKPSRDICQRGTSLTIQCQVDSQVTMMFWYRQQPGQSLTLIATANQGSEATYESGFVIDKFPISRPNLTFSTLTVSNMSPEDSSIYLCSARTGGNSGNTIYFGEGSWLTVV.

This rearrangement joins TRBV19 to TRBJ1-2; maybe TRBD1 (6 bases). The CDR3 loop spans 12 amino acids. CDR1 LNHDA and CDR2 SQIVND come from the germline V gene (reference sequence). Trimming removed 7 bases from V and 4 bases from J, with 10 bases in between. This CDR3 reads CASTSGVYGYTF. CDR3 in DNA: TGTGCCAGTACTTCAGGGGTCTATGGCTACACCTTC.

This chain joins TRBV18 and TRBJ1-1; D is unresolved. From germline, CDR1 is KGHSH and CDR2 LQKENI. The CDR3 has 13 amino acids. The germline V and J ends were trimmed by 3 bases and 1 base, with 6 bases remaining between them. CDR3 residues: CASSPLGNTEAFF. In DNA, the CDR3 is TGTGCCAGCTCACCCTTAGGGAACACTGAAGCTTTCTTT.

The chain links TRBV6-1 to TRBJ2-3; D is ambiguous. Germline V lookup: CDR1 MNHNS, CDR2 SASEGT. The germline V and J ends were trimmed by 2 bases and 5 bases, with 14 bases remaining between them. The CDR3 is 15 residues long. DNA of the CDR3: TGTGCCAGCAGTGAAATAGGAAGCACAAGAGATACGCAGTATTTT. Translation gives CASSEIGSTRDTQYF.

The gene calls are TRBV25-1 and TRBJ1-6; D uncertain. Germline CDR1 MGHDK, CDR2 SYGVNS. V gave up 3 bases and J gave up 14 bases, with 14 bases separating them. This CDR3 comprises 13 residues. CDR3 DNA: TGTGCCAGCAGTGAGGGCGGGAACCTATCCCTCCACTTT. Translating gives CASSEGGNLSLHF.